Each of the 28 T cell receptor beta chains below was sequenced from the same sample in a study of identical twins. A single record per CDR3 protein comes from TCRdb applying MiXCR to the 5' RACE reads. The top ten hold 3% of the sample, which has some 270,000 distinct CDR3 sequences, 6.5% to 9.5% seen once. These records were also assigned to another study, of yellow fever vaccine responses in identical twins.

Sequenced input: CD8+ T cells sorted from blood. The receptor source for this set is a woman in her late teens or twenties in good health.

In DNA, the CDR3 is TGCGCCAGCAGGACGTCGGGCACAGATACGCAGTATTTT. It is translated as CASRTSGTDTQYF. V and J are TRBV5-1 and TRBJ2-3; no firm D call. The germline CDR1 and CDR2 sequences are SGHRS and YFSETQ. This CDR3 has 13 residues. V was shortened by 5 bases and J by 1 base, with 8 bases between the two germline ends.

This chain links TRBV7-9 with TRBJ2-3, with D possibly being TRBD2 (6 bases). CDR3 size: 16 residues. Trimming took 2 bases from V and 1 from J, leaving 13 bases between them. Germline CDR1 reads SEHNR; CDR2 reads FQNEAQ (reference sequence). CDR3 in amino acids: CASSLWESGGTDTQYF. The CDR3 nucleotides are TGTGCCAGCAGCTTATGGGAGTCGGGGGGCACAGATACGCAGTATTTT.

In this sample, this clonotype turned up a few times. V usage is TRBV27 and J usage is TRBJ2-2, with TRBD2 identical over 7 bases. The V segment lost 7 bases and the J segment 4 bases; nucleotides outside the gene matches: 6. Germline values: CDR1 MNHEY, CDR2 SMNVEV (reference sequence). The CDR3 has 14 residues. CDR3 sequence reads: CASKGGSSTGELFF. The CDR3, as DNA: TGTGCCAGCAAGGGCGGGAGTAGCACCGGGGAGCTGTTTTTT.

This rearrangement joins TRBV2 to TRBJ2-1, with D tentatively TRBD1 (5 bases). Germline assignment: CDR1 SNHLY and CDR2 FYNNEI. This CDR3 has 18 residues. Deletions cut 1 base from V and 0 bases from J, with 16 bases between. CDR3 sequence: CASSEGGFAPSSYNEQFF. The CDR3 DNA reads TGTGCCAGCAGTGAAGGGGGCTTCGCGCCTAGCTCCTACAATGAGCAGTTCTTC.

This clonotype was seen repeatedly, ten times or more. The gene calls are TRBV7-9 and TRBJ2-5; D not certain. From germline, CDR1 is SEHNR and CDR2 FQNEAQ (reference sequence). V was shortened by 3 bases and J by 2 bases, with 10 bases between the two germline ends. The CDR3 extends over 14 amino acids. CDR3 coding DNA: TGTGCCAGCAGCTTCAATAGAGATCAAGAGACCCAGTACTTC. Amino acids: CASSFNRDQETQYF.

In this sample, this clonotype turned up many times. This chain joins TRBV12-3 or TRBV12-4 and TRBJ2-3, with 12 bases lining up with TRBD2. With 6 bases clipped from V and 3 bases from J, the junction kept 7 bases outside the gene matches. CDR3 length equals 16 residues. CDR3 loop: CASREIGLAGTDTQYF. The CDR3, as DNA: TGTGCCAGCAGGGAGATAGGACTAGCGGGAACAGATACGCAGTATTTT.

This clonotype was detected only a few times. The rearrangement uses TRBV20-1 and TRBJ2-5; 7 positions agree with TRBD1. Germline values: CDR1 DFQATT, CDR2 SNEGSKA (reference sequence). CDR3 length equals 15 residues. Trimming at V came to 1 base and at J to 1 base, leaving 6 bases not matched to a gene. CDR3: CSARAPDRTQETQYF. CDR3 nucleotide sequence: TGCAGTGCTAGAGCCCCGGACAGGACCCAAGAGACCCAGTACTTC.

This sequence joins TRBV7-3 and TRBJ2-3; 13 nucleotides match TRBD2. This CDR3 region has 18 residues. J gave up 5 bases and V 5 bases, and 13 bases lay outside the gene matches. Germline CDR1 reads SGHTA; CDR2 reads FQGTGA. CDR3 sequence: CASSLNSGLAGKVDTQYF. For the CDR3, the DNA is TGTGCCAGCAGCCTAAACTCGGGACTAGCGGGGAAGGTAGATACGCAGTATTTT.

The CDR3 nucleotides are TGCGCCAGCGGGGGCAGGGGGGGCACCGGGGAGCTGTTTTTT. Translation gives CASGGRGGTGELFF. This rearrangement joins TRBV4-3 to TRBJ2-2, with D perhaps assigned TRBD1 or TRBD2 (7 bases each). There are 14 residues in the CDR3. The germline V gene has CDR1 LGHNA and CDR2 YSLEER. The germline V and J ends were trimmed by 8 bases and 4 bases, with 14 bases remaining between them.

Ten or more counts support this clonotype. This chain joins TRBV7-8 and TRBJ2-2; tentatively, D is TRBD2 (5 bases). The CDR3 runs to 13 residues. Germline V lookup: CDR1 SGHVS, CDR2 FQNEAQ. V lost 5 bases and J 7 bases, leaving 11 bases between the germline ends. For the CDR3, the DNA is TGTGCCAGCAGCCCCGGGGTTGTCGGGGAGCTGTTTTTT. This sequence encodes CASSPGVVGELFF.

This clonotype was seen a few times. The rearrangement joins TRBV20-1 to TRBJ2-1; 7 bases are a match to TRBD2. CDR1 and CDR2 (germline): DFQATT, SNEGSKA (reference sequence). V was pared by 5 bases and J by 6 bases, with 13 bases of the junction left unmatched. The CDR3 consists of 15 residues. The chain's CDR3 is CSARRTGTKANEQFF. The CDR3 coding sequence is TGCAGTGCTCGTCGGACCGGGACTAAAGCCAATGAGCAGTTCTTC.

The V and J genes are TRBV27 and TRBJ1-5; no definite D call. The V gene lost 2 bases and the J gene lost 4 bases, with 6 bases spanning the gap. CDR1 MNHEY and CDR2 SMNVEV come from the germline V gene (reference sequence). The CDR3 sequence is 13 residues long. The CDR3, as DNA: TGTGCCAGCAGTTTACACGGTAATCAGCCCCAGCATTTT. It is translated as CASSLHGNQPQHF.

This clonotype occurred many times. The chain has TRBV20-1 and TRBJ2-3; 7 nucleotides align to TRBD2. Trimming at V came to 3 bases and at J to 4 bases, leaving 7 bases not matched to a gene. CDR1 DFQATT and CDR2 SNEGSKA come from the germline V gene (reference sequence). This CDR3 spans 14 amino acids. The CDR3, as DNA: TGCAGTGCTAGCCCTGGGAGGGAGTCAGATACGCAGTATTTT. Its protein product is CSASPGRESDTQYF.

This clonotype was counted only a few times. V is TRBV7-7 and J is TRBJ1-1; D gene unclear. Germline CDR1 is SSHAT and CDR2 is FNYEAQ (reference sequence). The CDR3 covers 13 residues. The CDR3 reads CAILGSGNTEAFF. Here the CDR3 DNA reads TGTGCTATCCTCGGCTCAGGGAACACTGAAGCTTTCTTT.

The chain combines TRBV4-1 with TRBJ2-2, with a weak D call TRBD1 (6 bases). Germline loops: CDR1 MGHRA, CDR2 YSYEKL. V was cut by 4 bases and J by 6 bases, with 12 bases left in between. The CDR3 contains 14 residues. CDR3 amino acids: CASSLTDRPGELFF. The CDR3, as DNA: TGCGCCAGCAGCCTAACGGACAGACCCGGGGAGCTGTTTTTT.

This clonotype was found many times. As DNA, the CDR3 is TGTGCCAGCAGCTCCTCGTTAGCGGGACCCTACAATGAGCAGTTCTTC. Translated, it gives CASSSSLAGPYNEQFF. The rearrangement uses TRBV7-9 and TRBJ2-1, with 8 bases fitting TRBD2. Germline V gene lookup returns CDR1 SEHNR and CDR2 FQNEAQ (reference sequence). CDR3 length: 16 amino acids. The V gene end was trimmed by 4 bases and the J gene end by 2 bases; junction bases not matched to a gene: 7.

This clonotype was found many times. The V call is TRBV11-2, the J call TRBJ2-7; 10 bases agree with TRBD2. V shed 0 bases and J 4 bases; nucleotides not matched to a gene: 9. There are 17 residues in the CDR3. Germline V gene lookup returns CDR1 SGHAT and CDR2 FQNNGV. The CDR3 protein is CASSLDWLAGAFYEQYF. In nucleotides, the CDR3 is TGTGCCAGCAGCTTAGATTGGCTAGCGGGGGCATTTTACGAGCAGTACTTC. Full variable domain (missing parts from reference TRBV11-2 and TRBJ2-7): EAGVAQSPRYKIIEKRQSVAFWCNPISGHATLYWYQQILGQGPKLLIQFQNNGVVDDSQLPKDRFSAERLKGVDSTLKIQPAKLEDSAVYLCASSLDWLAGAFYEQYFGPGTRLTVT.

The chain has TRBV27 and TRBJ1-2; D is uncertain. V lost 2 bases and J lost 3, with 7 bases in between. Germline lookup yields CDR1 MNHEY and CDR2 SMNVEV (reference sequence). This CDR3 contains 13 residues. This CDR3 is CASSLKGDYGYTF. DNA of the CDR3: TGTGCCAGCAGTTTAAAGGGAGACTATGGCTACACCTTC.

As to this clonotype: Mismatch with germline at one junction end may stem from a read error. V and J are TRBV20-1 and TRBJ2-3; TRBD2 matches 12 bases. Germline loops: CDR1 DFQATT, CDR2 SNEGSKA (reference sequence). The CDR3 loop spans 16 amino acids. CDR3 bases: TGCTGTGCTGGCGGGACTAGCGGGCTCAGGGGAGATACGCAGTATTTT. It is translated as CCAGGTSGLRGDTQYF.

The chain couples TRBV20-1 to TRBJ2-1; D possibly corresponds to TRBD2 (6 bases). Germline V gene lookup returns CDR1 DFQATT and CDR2 SNEGSKA (reference sequence). The V gene lost 0 bases and the J gene lost 9 bases, with 21 bases spanning the gap. The CDR3 has 16 residues. As DNA, the CDR3 is TGCAGTGCTAGAGATCTATATGGGAGGACCAACATTGAGCAGTTCTTC. Protein: CSARDLYGRTNIEQFF.

About this clonotype itself: An end of the junction does not agree with germline; a read error may underlie this. This rearrangement joins TRBV6-2 or TRBV6-3 to TRBJ2-1; 11 bases are a match to TRBD2. CDR3 length: 17 amino acids. CDR1 MNHEY and CDR2 SVGEGT come from the germline V gene. This CDR3 reads CAGSYSVAGGPVGEQFF. The CDR3 bases are TGTGCCGGCAGTTACTCGGTAGCGGGAGGGCCAGTTGGTGAGCAGTTCTTC.

Turning to this clonotype: An end of the junction differs from the germline gene, which may be a read error. The chain has TRBV7-7 and TRBJ2-2; TRBD1 agrees at 9 bases. Germline V CDR1 and CDR2: SSHAT, FNYEAQ (reference sequence). The CDR3 covers 15 residues. Here the CDR3 DNA reads TGTGCTAGCAGCCCGGACAGGGGTGGCACCGGGGAGCTGTTTTTT. Its protein is CASSPDRGGTGELFF.

This clonotype has more than one count but fewer than ten. The chain recombines TRBV29-1 with TRBJ1-1; weak D call: TRBD1 (5 bases). Trimming pared 4 bases from V and 4 bases from J, leaving 10 bases between. This CDR3 contains 12 residues. Germline loops: CDR1 SQVTM, CDR2 ANQGSEA. The CDR3 protein is CSVVEGTTEAFF. Written as DNA, the CDR3 is TGCAGCGTTGTGGAGGGGACCACTGAAGCTTTCTTT. Looking up the rest from reference TRBV29-1 and TRBJ1-1 gives the full variable domain: SAVISQKPSRDICQRGTSLTIQCQVDSQVTMMFWYRQQPGQSLTLIATANQGSEATYESGFVIDKFPISRPNLTFSTLTVSNMSPEDSSIYLCSVVEGTTEAFFGQGTRLTVV.

This clonotype was recorded a few times. The J gene is TRBJ2-1, the V gene TRBV27; D is possibly TRBD1 (5 bases). Germline loops: CDR1 MNHEY, CDR2 SMNVEV (reference sequence). The CDR3 spans 15 residues. Trimming pared 2 bases from V and 3 bases from J, leaving 11 bases between. The CDR3 loop reads CASSLIQDNYNEQFF. In nucleotides, the CDR3 is TGTGCCAGCAGTTTAATCCAGGACAACTACAATGAGCAGTTCTTC.

The chain uses TRBV10-3 and TRBJ2-1; D assignment may be TRBD1 or TRBD2 (6 bases each). The ends were cut back, 8 bases at V and 8 bases at J, with 19 bases in the middle. The CDR3 has 14 residues. Looked up from germline, CDR1 is ENHRY and CDR2 is SYGVKD. The CDR3: CAIRGLASLDEQFF. CDR3 bases: TGTGCCATCCGGGGGCTAGCGTCACTCGATGAGCAGTTCTTC.

The sample holds many counts of this clonotype. The rearrangement uses TRBV24-1 and TRBJ2-7, with no clear D. The V gene lost 0 bases and the J gene lost 6 bases, with 8 bases spanning the gap. The CDR3 runs 13 residues. Germline loops: CDR1 KGHDR, CDR2 SFDVKD. The CDR3 region has the DNA TGTGCCACCAGTGATTTGCCCGGAAGCGAGCAGTACTTC. It codes for CATSDLPGSEQYF.

This clonotype was seen at least ten times. The V call is TRBV7-3, the J call TRBJ2-3, with D hard to call. The CDR3 totals 13 residues. Between the trimmed V and J ends, which lost 3 bases and 6 bases, there was a span of 10 bases. Per the germline V gene, CDR1 is SGHTA and CDR2 is FQGTGA. CDR3 in DNA: TGTGCCAGCAGCTTCGGAATCTCGGATACGCAGTATTTT. Its protein is CASSFGISDTQYF.

This chain uses TRBV24-1 with TRBJ2-1; TRBD2 aligns across 14 bases. Germline CDR1 reads KGHDR; CDR2 reads SFDVKD. The CDR3 length is 18 residues. Losses at the gene ends were 7 bases for V and 7 bases for J; bases not matched to a gene: 14. The DNA for the CDR3 is TGTGCCACCAGGGGGACAGGGGGGACTAGCGGGAGTTTTAATGAGCAGTTCTTC. It codes for CATRGTGGTSGSFNEQFF.